The present TCR beta chain was sequenced within a study of OX40 agonist ivuxolimab in advanced cancers. The method was immunoSEQ multiplex PCR; TCRdb's version includes in-frame clones alone and lacks a portion of them. This sample has about 130,000 clones, with about 93% found just once. The CDR3 is 15 residues long. From germline, CDR1 is SGHRS and CDR2 YFSETQ. The V gene end was trimmed by 2 bases and the J gene end by 3 bases; junction bases not matched to a gene: 5. Enrollment shut out patients with autoimmune disease history or systemic immunosuppression. The chain has TRBV5-1 and TRBJ1-2; 9 nucleotides align to TRBD1. Specimen: CD4+ or CD8+ T cells sorted from blood, collected in a trial of the OX40 agonist ivuxolimab. This sequence was found in an adult with an advanced solid tumor such as melanoma, head and neck, liver or kidney cancer. In nucleotides, the CDR3 is TGCGCCAGCAGCTTACAGGGGGCAATCGACTATGGCTACACCTTC. As protein: CASSLQGAIDYGYTF.